These 11 T cell receptor beta chains originate from one sample sequenced in a study of shared clonotypes between healthy human individuals. The protocol was immunoSEQ multiplex PCR, while the TCRdb copy is restricted to in-frame clones and leaves out a portion. The table records around 600,000 clones, roughly 95% of them present only once. The naive CD8 population came from CD45RO-negative cells selected for CCR7, without terminally differentiated effector memory CD45RA+ cells. Material for sequencing was naive CD8+ T cells sorted from blood. The receptors originated from a woman aged 25 to 45 in good health.

The chain recombines TRBV5-6 with TRBJ2-7, with D uncertain. Trimming left V 0 bases short and J 2 bases short, with 15 bases between. The CDR3 extends over 16 amino acids. Per the germline V gene, CDR1 is SGHDT and CDR2 is YYEEEE. CDR3: CASSLALGGKAYEQYF. The CDR3 nucleotides read TGTGCCAGCAGCTTGGCTTTAGGCGGAAAAGCCTACGAGCAGTACTTC. Together with reference TRBV5-6 and TRBJ2-7, the CDR3 gives the full variable domain: DAGVTQSPTHLIKTRGQQVTLRCSPKSGHDTVSWYQQALGQGPQFIFQYYEEEERQRGNFPDRFSGHQFPNYSSELNVNALLLGDSALYLCASSLALGGKAYEQYFGPGTRLTVT.

The chain links TRBV6-1 to TRBJ1-3; 7 bases are a match to TRBD1. This CDR3 has 16 amino acids. The germline V gene encodes CDR1 MNHNS and CDR2 SASEGT. The ends lost 4 bases at V and 4 bases at J; junction bases unmatched: 10. CDR3 in DNA: TGTGCCAGCAGTGCTCCAGGGGGTATTCTAGGAAACACCATATATTTT. Amino acid sequence: CASSAPGGILGNTIYF.

The chain combines TRBV2 with TRBJ2-1; 13 bases line up with TRBD2. The V segment lost 8 bases and the J segment 4 bases; nucleotides outside the gene matches: 2. Germline V gives CDR1 SNHLY, CDR2 FYNNEI. The CDR3 has 14 amino acids. CDR3 sequence reads: CASGTSGAYNEQFF. Here the CDR3 DNA reads TGTGCCAGCGGGACTAGCGGGGCATACAATGAGCAGTTCTTC.

V gene TRBV7-9 combines with J gene TRBJ2-4, with D maybe TRBD2 (6 bases). The CDR3 is 18 amino acids. Germline V gene sequence: CDR1 SEHNR, CDR2 FQNEAQ (reference sequence). Trimming cost V 4 bases and J 3 bases, with 22 bases left between them. The CDR3 region has the DNA TGTGCCAGCAGCTCCACAGGTGGAGGGCCGAAGGTCAAAAACATTCAGTACTTC. Translation gives CASSSTGGGPKVKNIQYF.

The V and J genes are TRBV5-4 and TRBJ2-6, with D possibly being TRBD2 (6 bases). CDR3 size: 18 residues. Trimming left V 0 bases short and J 0 bases short, with 13 bases between. Germline loops: CDR1 SGHNT, CDR2 YYREEE (reference sequence). The CDR3 nucleotides are TGTGCCAGCAGCTTGGCCAAGGAGGGATACTCTGGGGCCAACGTCCTGACTTTC. Its protein product is CASSLAKEGYSGANVLTF.

This chain links TRBV7-9 with TRBJ2-1, with 7 nucleotides matching TRBD2. The CDR3 sequence is 13 residues long. The V gene's germline CDR1 is SEHNR and CDR2 FQNEAQ (reference sequence). J lost 5 bases, V lost 8 bases, and 6 bases had no gene match. CDR3 in amino acids: CASATSEHNEQFF. In DNA, the CDR3 is TGTGCCAGCGCTACTAGCGAACACAATGAGCAGTTCTTC. Based on the CDR3 plus reference TRBV7-9 and TRBJ2-1, the full variable domain is DTGVSQNPRHKITKRGQNVTFRCDPISEHNRLYWYRQTLGQGPEFLTYFQNEAQLEKSRLLSDRFSAERPKGSFSTLEIQRTEQGDSAMYLCASATSEHNEQFFGPGTRLTVL.

The V gene is TRBV27, the J gene TRBJ2-5, with TRBD2 matching 9 bases. Germline V gene lookup returns CDR1 MNHEY and CDR2 SMNVEV (reference sequence). The V gene end was trimmed by 3 bases and the J gene end by 5 bases; junction bases not matched to a gene: 7. The CDR3 consists of 15 residues. This CDR3 reads CASSFGGRAGETQYF. CDR3 nucleotides: TGTGCCAGCAGTTTCGGCGGGAGGGCCGGGGAGACCCAGTACTTC.

The chain links TRBV9 to TRBJ2-7, with a possible D match to TRBD2 (6 bases). Germline CDR1 reads SGDLS; CDR2 reads YYNGEE. V lost 0 bases and J 1 base, leaving 11 bases between the germline ends. The length of the CDR3 is 15 residues. CDR3 DNA sequence: TGTGCCAGCAGCGTAGGTTTAGCGGAATCCTACGAGCAGTACTTC. This codes for CASSVGLAESYEQYF.

V and J are TRBV19 and TRBJ1-4; tentatively, D is TRBD1 (6 bases). CDR3 length: 17 residues. Germline-derived CDR1 and CDR2 are LNHDA and SQIVND (reference sequence). V was clipped by 1 base and J by 8 bases, with 20 bases between them. The CDR3 nucleotides read TGTGCCAGTAGTATAGCCGGGAAGAAACAGGGAGGGGAAAAACTGTTTTTT. This codes for CASSIAGKKQGGEKLFF.

The V call is TRBV5-5, the J call TRBJ2-5; D gene ambiguous. V lost 1 base, J lost 4 bases, and 11 bases lay in between. The V gene's germline CDR1 is SGHKS and CDR2 YYEKEE (reference sequence). This CDR3 region has 14 residues. The CDR3 is CASSLSVGTETQYF. CDR3 in DNA: TGTGCCAGCAGCTTGTCCGTGGGAACAGAGACCCAGTACTTC.

Turning to this clone: The sample holds other DNA sequences that translate to the same CDR3. This chain connects TRBV19 to TRBJ2-5; 8 bases map to TRBD1. V gave up 5 bases and J gave up 5 bases; unmatched junction bases: 4. The CDR3 loop spans 13 amino acids. The germline CDR1 and CDR2 sequences are LNHDA and SQIVND (reference sequence). The CDR3 region has the DNA TGTGCCAGTAGTCAGGACAGGGAGGAGACCCAGTACTTC. This encodes CASSQDREETQYF. The full variable domain, in which reference TRBV19 and TRBJ2-5 provide the parts outside the CDR3, is DGGITQSPKYLFRKEGQNVTLSCEQNLNHDAMYWYRQDPGQGLRLIYYSQIVNDFQKGDIAEGYSVSREKKESFPLTVTSAQKNPTAFYLCASSQDREETQYFGPGTRLLVL.